This T cell receptor beta chain was identified during a study of T cell clones after liver transplantation. Measured with immunoSEQ multiplex PCR; TCRdb has only the in-frame clones, and not every one. The sample includes tens of thousands of clones, about two thirds of them seen just once. There are 14 residues in the CDR3. Trimming pared 6 bases from V and 2 bases from J, leaving 10 bases between. Germline V gives CDR1 SGHTA, CDR2 FQGNSA. CD3+CD4+ and CD3+CD8+ cells were FACS-sorted from thawed unstimulated PBMCs. This sequence originates from a human donor who received a liver transplant. The rearrangement joins TRBV7-2 to TRBJ2-2; maybe TRBD2 (5 bases). Sequenced material: CD4+ T cells from blood, taken before liver transplant. CDR3 DNA: TGTGCCAGCAGGGAGGCTAGCAACACCGGGGAGCTGTTTTTT. This sequence encodes CASREASNTGELFF.